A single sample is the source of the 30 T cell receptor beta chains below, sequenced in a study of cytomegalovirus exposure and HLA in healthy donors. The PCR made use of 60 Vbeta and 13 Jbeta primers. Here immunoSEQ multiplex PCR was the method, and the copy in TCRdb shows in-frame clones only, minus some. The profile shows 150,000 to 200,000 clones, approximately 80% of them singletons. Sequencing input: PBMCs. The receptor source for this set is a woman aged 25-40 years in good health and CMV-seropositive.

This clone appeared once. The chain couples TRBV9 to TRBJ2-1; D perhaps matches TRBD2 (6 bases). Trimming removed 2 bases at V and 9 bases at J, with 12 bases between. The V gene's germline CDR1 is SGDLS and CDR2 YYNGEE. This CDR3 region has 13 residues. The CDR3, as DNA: TGTGCCAGCAGCGTGGGGACTCCCGGTGAGCAGTTCTTC. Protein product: CASSVGTPGEQFF. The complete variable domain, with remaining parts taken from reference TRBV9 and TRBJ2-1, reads DSGVTQTPKHLITATGQRVTLRCSPRSGDLSVYWYQQSLDQGLQFLIQYYNGEERAKGNILERFSAQQFPDLHSELNLSSLELGDSALYFCASSVGTPGEQFFGPGTRLTVL.

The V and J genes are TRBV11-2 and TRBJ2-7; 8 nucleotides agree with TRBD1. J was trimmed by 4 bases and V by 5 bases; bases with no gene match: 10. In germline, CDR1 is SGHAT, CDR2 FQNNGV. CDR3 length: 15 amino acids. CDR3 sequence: CASSPLTGVSYEQYF. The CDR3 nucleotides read TGTGCCAGCAGCCCCCTGACAGGGGTGAGTTACGAGCAGTACTTC.

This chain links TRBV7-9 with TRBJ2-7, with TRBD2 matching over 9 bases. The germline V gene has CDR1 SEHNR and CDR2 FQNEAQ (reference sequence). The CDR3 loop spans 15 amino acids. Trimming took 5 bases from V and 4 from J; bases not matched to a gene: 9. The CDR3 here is CASSPGGGAQYEQYF. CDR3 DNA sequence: TGTGCCAGCAGCCCCGGCGGGGGGGCCCAATACGAGCAGTACTTC. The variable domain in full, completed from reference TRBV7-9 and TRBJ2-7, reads DTGVSQNPRHKITKRGQNVTFRCDPISEHNRLYWYRQTLGQGPEFLTYFQNEAQLEKSRLLSDRFSAERPKGSFSTLEIQRTEQGDSAMYLCASSPGGGAQYEQYFGPGTRLTVT.

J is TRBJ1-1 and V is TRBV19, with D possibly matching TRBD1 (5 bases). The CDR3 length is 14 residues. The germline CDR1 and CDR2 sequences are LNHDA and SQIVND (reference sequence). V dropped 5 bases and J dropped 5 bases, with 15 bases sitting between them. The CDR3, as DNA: TGTGCCAGTAGTCGCCCGGGACTGGGAACTGAAGCTTTCTTT. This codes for CASSRPGLGTEAFF.

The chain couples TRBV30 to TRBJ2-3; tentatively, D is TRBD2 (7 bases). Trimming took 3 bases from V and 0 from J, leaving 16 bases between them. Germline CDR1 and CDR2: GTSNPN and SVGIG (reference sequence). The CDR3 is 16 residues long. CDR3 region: CAWSWGGGTSTDTQYF. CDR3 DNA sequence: TGTGCCTGGAGCTGGGGCGGGGGCACTAGCACAGATACGCAGTATTTT.

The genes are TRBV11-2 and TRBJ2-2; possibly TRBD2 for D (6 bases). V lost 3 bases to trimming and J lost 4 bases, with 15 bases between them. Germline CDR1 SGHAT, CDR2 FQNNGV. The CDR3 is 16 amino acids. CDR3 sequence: CASSFWRESGTGELFF. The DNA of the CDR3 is TGTGCCAGCAGCTTTTGGAGGGAGTCGGGCACCGGGGAGCTGTTTTTT. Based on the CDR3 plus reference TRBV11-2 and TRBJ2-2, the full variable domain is EAGVAQSPRYKIIEKRQSVAFWCNPISGHATLYWYQQILGQGPKLLIQFQNNGVVDDSQLPKDRFSAERLKGVDSTLKIQPAKLEDSAVYLCASSFWRESGTGELFFGEGSRLTVL.

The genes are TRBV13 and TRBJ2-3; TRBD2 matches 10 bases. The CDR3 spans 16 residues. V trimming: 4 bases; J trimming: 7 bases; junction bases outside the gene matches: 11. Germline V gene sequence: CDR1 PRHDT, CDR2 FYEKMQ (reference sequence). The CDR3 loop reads CASSSSGGAPANTQYF. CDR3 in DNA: TGTGCCAGCAGCTCAAGCGGGGGGGCTCCAGCGAATACGCAGTATTTT.

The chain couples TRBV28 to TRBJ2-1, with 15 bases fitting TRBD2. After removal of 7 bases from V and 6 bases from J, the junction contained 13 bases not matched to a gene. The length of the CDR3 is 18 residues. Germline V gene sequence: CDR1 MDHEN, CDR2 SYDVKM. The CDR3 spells CASTILPGLAGGPNEQFF. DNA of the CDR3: TGTGCCAGCACTATATTACCGGGACTAGCGGGAGGCCCCAATGAGCAGTTCTTC.

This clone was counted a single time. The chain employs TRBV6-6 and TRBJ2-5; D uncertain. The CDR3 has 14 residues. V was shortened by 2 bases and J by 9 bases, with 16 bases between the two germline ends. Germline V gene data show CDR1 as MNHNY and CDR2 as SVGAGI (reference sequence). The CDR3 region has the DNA TGTGCCAGCAGTTACCGTGCTAGTGGATGGTCCCAGTACTTC. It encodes CASSYRASGWSQYF.

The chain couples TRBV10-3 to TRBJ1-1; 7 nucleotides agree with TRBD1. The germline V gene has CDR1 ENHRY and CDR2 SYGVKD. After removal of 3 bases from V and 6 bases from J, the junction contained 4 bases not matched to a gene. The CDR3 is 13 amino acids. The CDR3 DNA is TGTGCCATCAGTGACCAGGGGGTCGCTGAAGCTTTCTTT. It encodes CAISDQGVAEAFF.

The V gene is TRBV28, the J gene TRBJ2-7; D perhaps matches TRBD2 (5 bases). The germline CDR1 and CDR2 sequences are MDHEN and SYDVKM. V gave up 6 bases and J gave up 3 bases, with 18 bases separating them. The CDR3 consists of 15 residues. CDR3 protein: CASSSRARRVYEQYF. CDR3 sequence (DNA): TGTGCCAGCAGCTCGCGGGCCCGTCGGGTCTACGAGCAGTACTTC.

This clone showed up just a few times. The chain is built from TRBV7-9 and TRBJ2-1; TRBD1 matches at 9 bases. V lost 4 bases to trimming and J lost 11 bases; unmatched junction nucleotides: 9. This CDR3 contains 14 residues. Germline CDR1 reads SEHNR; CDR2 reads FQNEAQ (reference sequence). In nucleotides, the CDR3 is TGTGCCAGCAGCTGGGGGGGGGACAGGGTGAAGCAGTTCTTC. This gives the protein CASSWGGDRVKQFF.

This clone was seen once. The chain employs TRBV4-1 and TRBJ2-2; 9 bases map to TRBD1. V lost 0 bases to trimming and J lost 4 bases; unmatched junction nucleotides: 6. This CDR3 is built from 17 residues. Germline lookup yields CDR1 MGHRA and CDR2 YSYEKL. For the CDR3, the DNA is TGCGCCAGCAGCCAAGATGAACGGACAGGGGTCACCGGGGAGCTGTTTTTT. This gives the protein CASSQDERTGVTGELFF.

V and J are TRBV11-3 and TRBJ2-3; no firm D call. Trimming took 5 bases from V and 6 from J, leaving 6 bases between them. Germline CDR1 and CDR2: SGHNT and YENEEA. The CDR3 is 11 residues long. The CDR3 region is CASSPGDTQYF. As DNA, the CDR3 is TGTGCCAGCAGCCCGGGTGATACGCAGTATTTT.

CDR3 sequence: CASSWGEGNTEAFF. CDR3 DNA sequence: TGTGCCAGCAGTTGGGGAGAGGGGAACACTGAAGCTTTCTTT. This chain links TRBV6-6 with TRBJ1-1; D unclear. Germline-derived CDR1 and CDR2 are MNHNY and SVGAGI (reference sequence). V lost 4 bases, J lost 1 base, and 10 bases lay in between. The CDR3 covers 14 residues.

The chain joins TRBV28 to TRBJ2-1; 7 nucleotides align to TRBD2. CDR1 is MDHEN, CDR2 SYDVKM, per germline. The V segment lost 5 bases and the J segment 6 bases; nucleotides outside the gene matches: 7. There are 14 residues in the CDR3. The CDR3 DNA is TGTGCCAGCAGTCGACGGGAGGTTCCCAATGAGCAGTTCTTC. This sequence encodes CASSRREVPNEQFF.

In DNA, the CDR3 is TGTGCCAGCCAGTTGACAGGGGAATATGGAGCTTTCTTT. Amino acids: CASQLTGEYGAFF. This rearrangement joins TRBV19 to TRBJ1-1, with 8 positions matching TRBD1. The CDR3 loop spans 13 amino acids. Per the germline V gene, CDR1 is LNHDA and CDR2 is SQIVND (reference sequence). J was trimmed by 10 bases and V by 9 bases; bases with no gene match: 13.

The CDR3 region has the DNA TGCGCCAGCAGCATCGGGACAAATAATTCACCCCTCCACTTT. Translation gives CASSIGTNNSPLHF. The chain links TRBV5-1 to TRBJ1-6; the D gene is possibly TRBD1 (6 bases). The CDR3 consists of 14 residues. The V gene lost 4 bases and the J gene lost 5 bases, with 10 bases spanning the gap. CDR1 and CDR2 from the germline V gene are SGHRS and YFSETQ.

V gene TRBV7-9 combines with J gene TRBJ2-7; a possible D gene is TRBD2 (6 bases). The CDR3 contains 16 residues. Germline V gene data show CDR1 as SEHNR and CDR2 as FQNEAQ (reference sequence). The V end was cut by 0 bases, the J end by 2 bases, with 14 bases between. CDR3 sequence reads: CASSLALGRRAYEQYF. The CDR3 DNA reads TGTGCCAGCAGCTTAGCGCTGGGGAGGCGGGCCTACGAGCAGTACTTC.

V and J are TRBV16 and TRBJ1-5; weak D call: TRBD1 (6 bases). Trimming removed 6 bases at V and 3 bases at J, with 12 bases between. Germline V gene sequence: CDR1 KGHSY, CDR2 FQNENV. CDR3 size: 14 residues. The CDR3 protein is CASRPQGNNQPQHF. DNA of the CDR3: TGTGCCAGCAGACCACAGGGAAACAATCAGCCCCAGCATTTT.

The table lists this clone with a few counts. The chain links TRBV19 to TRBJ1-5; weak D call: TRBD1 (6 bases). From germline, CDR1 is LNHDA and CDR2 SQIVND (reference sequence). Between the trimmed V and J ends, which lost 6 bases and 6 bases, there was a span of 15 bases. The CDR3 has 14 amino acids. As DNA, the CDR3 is TGTGCCAGTAGAATACAGGGTTTTGGTCAGCCCCAGCATTTT. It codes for CASRIQGFGQPQHF.

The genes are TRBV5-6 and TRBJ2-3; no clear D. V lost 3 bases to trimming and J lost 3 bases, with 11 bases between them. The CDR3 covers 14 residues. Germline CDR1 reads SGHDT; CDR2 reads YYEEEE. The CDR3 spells CASSSGDSTDTQYF. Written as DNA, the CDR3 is TGTGCCAGCAGCTCCGGAGACTCAACAGATACGCAGTATTTT.

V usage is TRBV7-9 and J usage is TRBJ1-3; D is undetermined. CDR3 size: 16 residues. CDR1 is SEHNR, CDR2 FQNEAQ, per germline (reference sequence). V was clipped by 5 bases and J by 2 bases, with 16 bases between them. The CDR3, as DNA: TGTGCCAGCAGCGCCGCAGGAGACTACGCTGGAAACACCATATATTTT. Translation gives CASSAAGDYAGNTIYF.

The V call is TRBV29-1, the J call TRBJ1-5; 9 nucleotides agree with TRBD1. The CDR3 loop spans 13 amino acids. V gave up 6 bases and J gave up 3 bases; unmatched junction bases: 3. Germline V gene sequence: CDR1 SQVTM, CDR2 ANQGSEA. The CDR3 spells CSVGQGSNQPQHF. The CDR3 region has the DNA TGCAGCGTGGGACAGGGCTCCAATCAGCCCCAGCATTTT.

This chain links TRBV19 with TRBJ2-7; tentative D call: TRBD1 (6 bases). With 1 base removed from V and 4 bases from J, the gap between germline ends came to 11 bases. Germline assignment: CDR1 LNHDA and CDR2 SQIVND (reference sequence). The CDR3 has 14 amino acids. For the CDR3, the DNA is TGTGCCAGTAGTATAGTAGCAGGGGAGTACGAGCAGTACTTC. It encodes CASSIVAGEYEQYF.

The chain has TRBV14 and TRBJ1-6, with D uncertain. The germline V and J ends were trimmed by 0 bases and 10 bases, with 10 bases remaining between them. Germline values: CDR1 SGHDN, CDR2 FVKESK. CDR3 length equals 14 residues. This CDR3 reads CASSQEAEGSPLHF. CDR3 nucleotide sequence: TGTGCCAGCAGCCAAGAGGCAGAGGGATCACCCCTCCACTTT.

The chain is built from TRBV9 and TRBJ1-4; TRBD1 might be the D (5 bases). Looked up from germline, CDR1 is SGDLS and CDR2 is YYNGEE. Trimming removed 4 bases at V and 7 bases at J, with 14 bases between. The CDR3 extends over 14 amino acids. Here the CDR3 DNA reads TGTGCCAGCAGCCCGGACACCGTCGCTGAAAAACTGTTTTTT. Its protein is CASSPDTVAEKLFF.

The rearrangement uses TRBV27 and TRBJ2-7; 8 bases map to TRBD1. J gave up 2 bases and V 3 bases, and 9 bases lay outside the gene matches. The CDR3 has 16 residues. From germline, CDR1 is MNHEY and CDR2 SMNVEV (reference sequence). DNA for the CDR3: TGTGCCAGCAGTTTCGGTGGGACAGGATCCCCCTACGAGCAGTACTTC. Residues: CASSFGGTGSPYEQYF.

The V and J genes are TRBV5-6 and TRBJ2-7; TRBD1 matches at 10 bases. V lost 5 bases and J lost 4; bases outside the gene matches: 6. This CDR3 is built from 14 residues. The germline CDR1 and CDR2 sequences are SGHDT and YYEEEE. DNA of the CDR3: TGTGCCAGCAGAAAGACAGGGGGCTCATACGAGCAGTACTTC. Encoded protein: CASRKTGGSYEQYF.

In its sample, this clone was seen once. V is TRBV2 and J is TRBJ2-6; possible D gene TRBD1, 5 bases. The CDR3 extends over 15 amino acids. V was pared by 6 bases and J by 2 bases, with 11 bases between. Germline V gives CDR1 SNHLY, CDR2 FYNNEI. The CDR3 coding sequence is TGTGCCAGCAGGCTAGGGGTAGCTGGGGCCAACGTCCTGACTTTC. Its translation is CASRLGVAGANVLTF.